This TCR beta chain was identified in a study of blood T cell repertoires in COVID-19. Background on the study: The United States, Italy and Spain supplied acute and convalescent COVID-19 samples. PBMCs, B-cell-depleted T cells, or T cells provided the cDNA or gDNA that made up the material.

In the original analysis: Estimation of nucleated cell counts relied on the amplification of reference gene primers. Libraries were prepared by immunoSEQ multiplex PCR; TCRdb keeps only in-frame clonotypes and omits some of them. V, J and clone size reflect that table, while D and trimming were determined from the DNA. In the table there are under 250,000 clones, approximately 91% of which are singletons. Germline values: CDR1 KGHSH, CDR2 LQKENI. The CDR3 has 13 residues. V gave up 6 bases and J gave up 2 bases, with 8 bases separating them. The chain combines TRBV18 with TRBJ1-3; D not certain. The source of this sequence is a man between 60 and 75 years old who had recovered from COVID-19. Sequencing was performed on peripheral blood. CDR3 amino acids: CASSEATGNTIYF. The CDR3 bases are TGTGCCAGCTCCGAGGCCACTGGAAACACCATATATTTT.